This T cell receptor (beta chain) is drawn from a study of Graves' ophthalmopathy and Graves' hyperthyroidism. The TCR beta CDR3 regions underwent amplification from RNA transcripts. The workflow started with a first-round RT-PCR run with HTBI primers and then moved on to a second-round multiplex PCR. MiXCR, run by TCRdb on the multiplex PCR reads, gives a single entry per CDR3 protein. This table holds around 670,000 distinct CDR3 sequences, 40% found once. Whole-study findings and limits: Blood also held most thyroid clonotypes expanded above 0.001 frequency.

About this clonotype: Its antigen is not known.

Moderately to severely active ophthalmopathy under 3 months, CAS at least 3, NOSPECS at least 4. Patients were excluded if they had other autoimmune diseases or uncontrolled infections, and likewise if pregnancy or lactation applied. From fresh peripheral blood, 10 ml in volume, the PBMCs were obtained. V dropped 7 bases and J dropped 5; count of bases not matched to a gene: 15. This CDR3 is built from 16 residues. Germline assignment: CDR1 WSHSY and CDR2 SAAADI. The receptor's source is an adult man with Graves' ophthalmopathy. The sample consisted of peripheral blood. The chain joins TRBV10-2 to TRBJ1-2; TRBD1 matches at 8 bases. CDR3 sequence: CASTDPLRGRSYGYTF. CDR3 bases: TGCGCCAGCACCGATCCCCTCAGGGGGCGCAGTTATGGCTACACCTTC.